These 17 T cell receptor beta chains originate from one sample sequenced in a study of neurological immune-mediated disorders. One entry per CDR3 protein, called by TCRdb with MiXCR from the 5' RACE reads. The data contain approximately 36,000 distinct CDR3 sequences, under 4% of them singletons. Time point of the sample: longitudinal time-point 1 (baseline). Material: PBMCs. Every receptor here comes from a woman aged 60-75 years with multiple sclerosis.

This clonotype was seen many times. The chain recombines TRBV7-2 with TRBJ2-1, with 8 bases matching TRBD2. J was trimmed by 8 bases and V by 1 base; bases with no gene match: 7. The germline V gene has CDR1 SGHTA and CDR2 FQGNSA. CDR3 length equals 15 residues. The CDR3 DNA is TGTGCCAGCAGCTTAGTCCGGGGGGGCCGCGATGAGCAGTTCTTC. Its protein is CASSLVRGGRDEQFF.

At least ten counts were recorded for this clonotype. The chain has TRBV9 and TRBJ2-2; D is unclear. Germline CDR1 and CDR2: SGDLS and YYNGEE. This CDR3 contains 13 residues. The V gene lost 4 bases and the J gene lost 3 bases, with 7 bases spanning the gap. CDR3 DNA: TGTGCCAGCAGCCCCCGGGACACCGGGGAGCTGTTTTTT. Its protein is CASSPRDTGELFF.

There are many counts of this clonotype. V and J are TRBV30 and TRBJ1-2, with 8 bases aligning to TRBD1. The CDR3 extends over 16 amino acids. Germline-derived CDR1 and CDR2 are GTSNPN and SVGIG (reference sequence). Written as DNA, the CDR3 is TGTGTCAAAGGGTCCTTTGGGACAGGAACTAACTATGGCTACACCTTC. This translates into CVKGSFGTGTNYGYTF.

This clonotype was recorded a few times. The CDR3 is CSARRGEAFF. In DNA, the CDR3 is TGCAGTGCTAGGAGAGGTGAAGCTTTCTTT. The chain is built from TRBV20-1 and TRBJ1-1, with D hard to call. Trimming stripped 3 bases from V and 7 bases from J, with 6 bases between. This CDR3 has 10 residues. Germline CDR1 DFQATT, CDR2 SNEGSKA (reference sequence).

This clonotype has ten or more counts. The V call is TRBV7-9, the J call TRBJ2-7, with TRBD2 identical over 11 bases. The CDR3 has 14 residues. The V segment lost 9 bases and the J segment 6 bases; nucleotides outside the gene matches: 10. Germline-derived CDR1 and CDR2 are SEHNR and FQNEAQ (reference sequence). CDR3 in amino acids: CARRPLAGGSEQYF. CDR3 nucleotide sequence: TGTGCCAGAAGGCCCCTAGCGGGGGGTTCCGAGCAGTACTTC. The whole variable domain, remainder taken from reference TRBV7-9 and TRBJ2-7, is DTGVSQNPRHKITKRGQNVTFRCDPISEHNRLYWYRQTLGQGPEFLTYFQNEAQLEKSRLLSDRFSAERPKGSFSTLEIQRTEQGDSAMYLCARRPLAGGSEQYFGPGTRLTVT.

This clonotype was observed at least ten times. The V gene is TRBV7-2, the J gene TRBJ1-1; D unresolved. V lost 1 base, J lost 1 base, and 4 bases lay in between. Per the germline V gene, CDR1 is SGHTA and CDR2 is FQGNSA. This CDR3 is 13 amino acids long. CDR3: CASSLDANTEAFF. CDR3 coding DNA: TGTGCCAGCAGCTTAGACGCGAACACTGAAGCTTTCTTT. Full variable domain (missing parts from reference TRBV7-2 and TRBJ1-1): GAGVSQSPSNKVTEKGKDVELRCDPISGHTALYWYRQSLGQGLEFLIYFQGNSAPDKSGLPSDRFSAERTGGSVSTLTIQRTQQEDSAVYLCASSLDANTEAFFGQGTRLTVV.

This clonotype is classed as medium-sized. The J gene is TRBJ1-1, the V gene TRBV5-8, with 9 nucleotides matching TRBD1. Germline CDR1 SGHTS, CDR2 YDEGEE. Trimming removed 5 bases from V and 6 bases from J; junction bases left unmatched: 5. CDR3 length: 13 residues. CDR3 protein: CASRGRQGAEAFF. In DNA, the CDR3 is TGTGCCAGCAGGGGAAGACAGGGGGCTGAAGCTTTCTTT.

This clonotype was seen repeatedly, ten times or more. The rearrangement links TRBV5-1 to TRBJ2-5; TRBD2 agrees at 11 bases. Germline-derived CDR1 and CDR2 are SGHRS and YFSETQ. V lost 4 bases, J lost 5 bases, and 4 bases stayed unmatched. The CDR3 extends over 14 amino acids. CDR3 nucleotide sequence: TGCGCCAGCAGCCCTCGACTAGCGGGGGAGACCCAGTACTTC. Protein product: CASSPRLAGETQYF.

At least ten counts were recorded for this clonotype. The chain couples TRBV20-1 to TRBJ2-7; D may be TRBD2 (7 bases). The CDR3 length is 13 residues. Per the germline V gene, CDR1 is DFQATT and CDR2 is SNEGSKA (reference sequence). In nucleotides, the CDR3 is TGCAGAAATGGGGGGGGCCATTCCTACGAGCAGTACTTC. This translates into CRNGGGHSYEQYF.

This clonotype was recorded many times. CDR3 loop: CASSSAGADTDTQYF. CDR3 in DNA: TGTGCCAGCTCTTCCGCGGGGGCCGACACAGATACGCAGTATTTT. The J gene is TRBJ2-3, the V gene TRBV18, with a weak D call TRBD2 (7 bases). Deletions cut 6 bases from V and 2 bases from J, with 15 bases between. The CDR3 sequence is 15 residues long. Per the germline V gene, CDR1 is KGHSH and CDR2 is LQKENI.

This clonotype was recorded many times. The chain is built from TRBV20-1 and TRBJ2-5; 11 bases are a match to TRBD2. Germline trimming cut 0 bases from V and 2 bases from J; bases unmatched to any gene: 11. The CDR3 totals 18 residues. Germline CDR1 is DFQATT and CDR2 is SNEGSKA (reference sequence). CDR3: CSARDPARASGGQETQYF. The CDR3 DNA reads as TGCAGTGCTAGAGACCCCGCTAGGGCTAGCGGGGGGCAAGAGACCCAGTACTTC.

This chain joins TRBV11-2 and TRBJ2-1, with TRBD2 as a possible D gene (5 bases). Deletions cut 5 bases from V and 10 bases from J, with 12 bases between. The CDR3 is 12 residues long. CDR1 SGHAT and CDR2 FQNNGV come from the germline V gene. The CDR3 coding sequence is TGTGCCAGCAGCCACACTAGTCACGAGCAGTTCTTC. Translation gives CASSHTSHEQFF.

There are a few counts of this clonotype. This clone may be a read error of a much larger clone one base away. This sequence joins TRBV14 and TRBJ2-7; perhaps TRBD2 as D (7 bases). The CDR3 is 13 residues long. Germline CDR1 reads SGHDN; CDR2 reads FVKESK. The CDR3 bases are TGTGCCAGCAGCCTCGGGGGGACAACCCTCAGATCATTC. Translation: CASSLGGTTLRSF.

This clonotype was counted many times. This sequence joins TRBV12-3 or TRBV12-4 and TRBJ2-7, with 7 bases identical to TRBD1. With 4 bases clipped from V and 3 bases from J, the junction kept 0 bases outside the gene matches. The CDR3 is made up of 12 amino acids. This chain's CDR3 is CASSWDSYEQYF. The CDR3 DNA sequence: TGTGCCAGCAGTTGGGACAGCTACGAGCAGTACTTC.

In this sample, this clonotype turned up many times. The chain is built from TRBV5-1 and TRBJ2-1; 11 bases align to TRBD2. V trimming: 4 bases; J trimming: 7 bases; junction bases outside the gene matches: 10. The CDR3 is made up of 16 amino acids. Germline-derived CDR1 and CDR2 are SGHRS and YFSETQ. The CDR3, as DNA: TGCGCCAGCAGCGTGAGGCCGGGACTAGCGGATAATGAGCAGTTCTTC. Its protein product is CASSVRPGLADNEQFF.

This clonotype was observed at least ten times. The rearrangement uses TRBV12-3 or TRBV12-4 and TRBJ2-1, with TRBD2 as a possible D gene (5 bases). V was trimmed by 2 bases and J by 6 bases, leaving 23 bases between them. CDR3 length: 18 amino acids. CDR3 coding DNA: TGTGCCAGCAGTTTAATTACGGGTGGGCTAGCAGGCCGCAATGAGCAGTTCTTC. Protein product: CASSLITGGLAGRNEQFF.

This clonotype came up many times. For the CDR3, the DNA is TGCAGTACCCTCGGACAGGTCTACACAGATACGCAGTATTTT. The encoded protein is CSTLGQVYTDTQYF. The J gene is TRBJ2-3, the V gene TRBV20-1; 7 bases match TRBD1. V lost 8 bases and J lost 2; bases outside the gene matches: 10. CDR1 and CDR2 from the germline V gene are DFQATT and SNEGSKA (reference sequence). CDR3 size: 14 residues.